The 28 T cell receptor beta chains presented below share a single source sample, sequenced in a study of shared clonotypes between healthy human individuals. Clones were read by immunoSEQ multiplex PCR, and TCRdb kept only the in-frame ones, dropping some. The data show about 380,000 clones, with approximately 97% seen just once and around 0.29% held by the top ten. Sequenced sample: memory CD8+ T cells sorted from blood. Subset specified: CD45RO+ cells pooled with CCR7-negative TemRA cells. The receptors were gathered from a man aged 30 to 39 in good health.

In DNA, the CDR3 is TGCGCCAGCAGCTTGTTGGTAGCGGGGAACACAGATACGCAGTATTTT. Amino acids: CASSLLVAGNTDTQYF. The chain recombines TRBV5-1 with TRBJ2-3; 8 nucleotides agree with TRBD2. The CDR3 covers 16 residues. V was clipped by 1 base and J by 2 bases; unmatched bases: 6. CDR1 and CDR2 from the germline V gene are SGHRS and YFSETQ.

The chain combines TRBV9 with TRBJ2-7, with D possibly TRBD2 on 5 matching bases. This CDR3 has 14 residues. Germline lookup yields CDR1 SGDLS and CDR2 YYNGEE. The V gene lost 0 bases and the J gene lost 3 bases, with 10 bases spanning the gap. CDR3 DNA sequence: TGTGCCAGCAGCGTAGGAGGGTCTGACTACGAGCAGTACTTC. It encodes CASSVGGSDYEQYF. The variable domain in full, with the rest retrieved from reference TRBV9 and TRBJ2-7, is DSGVTQTPKHLITATGQRVTLRCSPRSGDLSVYWYQQSLDQGLQFLIQYYNGEERAKGNILERFSAQQFPDLHSELNLSSLELGDSALYFCASSVGGSDYEQYFGPGTRLTVT.

The chain is built from TRBV11-2 and TRBJ2-5; 7 bases fit TRBD1. The V gene's germline CDR1 is SGHAT and CDR2 FQNNGV. CDR3 length equals 17 residues. V dropped 2 bases and J dropped 2; count of bases not matched to a gene: 11. For the CDR3, the DNA is TGTGCCAGCAGCTTACCCCGACAGGGATGGGATCAAGAGACCCAGTACTTC. Amino acid sequence: CASSLPRQGWDQETQYF.

The V gene is TRBV29-1, the J gene TRBJ2-3, with 12 bases that match TRBD2. Trimming at V came to 4 bases and at J to 4 bases, leaving 6 bases not matched to a gene. Germline V lookup: CDR1 SQVTM, CDR2 ANQGSEA. The CDR3 length is 15 residues. CDR3: CSVASSGRGADTQYF. Here the CDR3 DNA reads TGCAGCGTTGCCTCTAGCGGGAGGGGGGCAGATACGCAGTATTTT.

This CDR3 reads CASRIGTGYTEAFF. The CDR3 DNA reads TGCGCCAGCCGTATCGGGACAGGGTACACTGAAGCTTTCTTT. This chain connects TRBV5-1 to TRBJ1-1; 9 positions agree with TRBD1. This CDR3 is 14 amino acids long. V lost 7 bases to trimming and J lost 3 bases; unmatched junction nucleotides: 7. Germline V gene sequence: CDR1 SGHRS, CDR2 YFSETQ.

V and J are TRBV2 and TRBJ2-7; tentatively, D is TRBD1 or TRBD2 (5 bases each). Germline values: CDR1 SNHLY, CDR2 FYNNEI. V was cut by 3 bases and J by 4 bases, with 13 bases left in between. The CDR3 runs to 14 residues. The chain's CDR3 is CASSDTGQRYEQYF. In DNA, the CDR3 is TGTGCCAGCAGTGATACGGGGCAGAGGTACGAGCAGTACTTC.

The rearrangement links TRBV6-6 to TRBJ1-1; 8 positions match TRBD1. The V segment lost 5 bases and the J segment 12 bases; nucleotides outside the gene matches: 2. This CDR3 spans 10 amino acids. Germline V gene lookup returns CDR1 MNHNY and CDR2 SVGAGI (reference sequence). The CDR3 region is CASSDRGPFF. CDR3 coding DNA: TGTGCCAGCAGTGACAGGGGTCCTTTCTTT.

The chain links TRBV28 to TRBJ2-7; 9 bases agree with TRBD2. V was clipped by 3 bases and J by 10 bases; unmatched bases: 4. Germline V gene lookup returns CDR1 MDHEN and CDR2 SYDVKM. The CDR3 consists of 12 residues. The DNA for the CDR3 is TGTGCCAGCAGTTTCTCGGGACTAGCTCAGTACTTC. Translated, it gives CASSFSGLAQYF.

J is TRBJ2-3 and V is TRBV18, with 7 positions matching TRBD1. CDR1 and CDR2 (germline): KGHSH, LQKENI. Losses at the gene ends were 5 bases for V and 1 base for J; bases not matched to a gene: 3. This CDR3 has 14 amino acids. The CDR3 loop is CASSSGQGTDTQYF. The CDR3 DNA reads TGTGCCAGCTCATCAGGACAGGGCACAGATACGCAGTATTTT.

As to this clone: Different DNA sequences within this sample yield the same CDR3. The chain links TRBV5-1 to TRBJ2-3; TRBD2 agrees at 8 bases. CDR3 length: 15 residues. Germline assignment: CDR1 SGHRS and CDR2 YFSETQ. J was trimmed by 1 base and V by 4 bases; bases with no gene match: 5. The CDR3 here is CASSPWTSRTDTQYF. DNA of the CDR3: TGCGCCAGCAGCCCCTGGACTAGCCGCACAGATACGCAGTATTTT.

DNA for the CDR3: TGTGCCAGCTCACCCGACAGGTCCTCCTACAATGAGCAGTTCTTC. This gives the protein CASSPDRSSYNEQFF. The chain uses TRBV18 and TRBJ2-1; TRBD1 might be the D (6 bases). The CDR3 covers 15 residues. The V gene's germline CDR1 is KGHSH and CDR2 LQKENI. Trimming pared 3 bases from V and 0 bases from J, leaving 9 bases between.

The V call is TRBV27, the J call TRBJ2-7, with no clear D. Germline V gene lookup returns CDR1 MNHEY and CDR2 SMNVEV (reference sequence). V shed 5 bases and J shed 6 bases, with 20 bases lying between them. The length of the CDR3 is 15 residues. The DNA of the CDR3 is TGTGCCAGCAGTCCCCCGGCTAACGCTGGGCGCGAGCAGTACTTC. Translated: CASSPPANAGREQYF.

V gene TRBV6-6 combines with J gene TRBJ2-3; TRBD1 or TRBD2 may be the D gene (5 bases each). V lost 6 bases, J lost 0 bases, and 16 bases lay in between. The germline V gene encodes CDR1 MNHNY and CDR2 SVGAGI (reference sequence). The CDR3 consists of 16 residues. The CDR3 region is CASSTFGTESTDTQYF. In DNA form, the CDR3 reads TGTGCCAGCAGCACATTTGGGACGGAGAGCACAGATACGCAGTATTTT.

In this sample, this clone turned up once. The V gene is TRBV10-2, the J gene TRBJ2-2, with D perhaps TRBD2 (7 bases). Trimming pared 5 bases from V and 5 bases from J, leaving 15 bases between. The germline gives CDR1 WSHSY, CDR2 SAAADI. The CDR3 consists of 15 residues. The CDR3 is CASSWGRGETGELFF. CDR3 in DNA: TGCGCCAGCAGTTGGGGGAGGGGGGAGACCGGGGAGCTGTTTTTT.

The J gene is TRBJ1-2, the V gene TRBV28; 8 bases map to TRBD1. This CDR3 has 14 amino acids. The V gene end was trimmed by 5 bases and the J gene end by 4 bases; junction bases not matched to a gene: 6. Per the germline V gene, CDR1 is MDHEN and CDR2 is SYDVKM. The CDR3 DNA follows: TGTGCCAGCAGTGCCGGGACAGGTCTCTATGGCTACACCTTC. It is translated as CASSAGTGLYGYTF.

The J gene is TRBJ2-1, the V gene TRBV11-3; TRBD2 agrees at 11 bases. Germline V gene lookup returns CDR1 SGHNT and CDR2 YENEEA. This CDR3 is 15 amino acids long. V lost 2 bases to trimming and J lost 7 bases; unmatched junction nucleotides: 4. CDR3 region: CASSLSASGRNEQFF. The CDR3 DNA follows: TGTGCCAGCAGCTTATCGGCTAGCGGGAGGAATGAGCAGTTCTTC.

The J gene is TRBJ2-3, the V gene TRBV5-4; weak D call: TRBD2 (6 bases). The CDR3 extends over 15 amino acids. The V end was cut by 2 bases, the J end by 6 bases, with 16 bases between. Germline V lookup: CDR1 SGHNT, CDR2 YYREEE (reference sequence). This CDR3 reads CASSLPLAGSDTQYF. In DNA form, the CDR3 reads TGTGCCAGCAGCTTACCCCTCGCGGGATCGGATACGCAGTATTTT.

This clone was detected once. The junction differs from germline at one of its ends, possibly a read error. This chain connects TRBV5-1 to TRBJ2-5; D not resolved. Germline V CDR1 and CDR2: SGHRS, YFSETQ. The CDR3 has 13 amino acids. CDR3 residues: CAGSRGVEETQYF. CDR3 in DNA: TGCGCCGGCAGCCGTGGGGTGGAGGAGACCCAGTACTTC.

As concerns this clone: Other nucleotide sequences from this sample produce the same CDR3. The gene calls are TRBV5-4 and TRBJ2-3, with D uncertain. The CDR3 covers 12 residues. Germline V gives CDR1 SGHNT, CDR2 YYREEE (reference sequence). V lost 0 bases to trimming and J lost 6 bases, with 5 bases between them. In nucleotides, the CDR3 is TGTGCCAGCAGCTTGGTTGGCGATACGCAGTATTTT. Protein sequence: CASSLVGDTQYF.

The chain combines TRBV7-9 with TRBJ2-1; D is perhaps TRBD2 (6 bases). V lost 5 bases and J 8 bases, leaving 19 bases between the germline ends. The CDR3 runs to 15 residues. Per the germline V gene, CDR1 is SEHNR and CDR2 is FQNEAQ (reference sequence). Here the CDR3 reads CASSPPGVQRHEQFF. The CDR3 DNA reads as TGTGCCAGCAGCCCGCCGGGGGTACAGCGGCATGAGCAGTTCTTC.

CDR3 in DNA: TGTGCCAGCTCACGACAGGGGACCAACTCCTACAATGAGCAGTTCTTC. Its protein is CASSRQGTNSYNEQFF. This rearrangement joins TRBV18 to TRBJ2-1, with TRBD1 matching over 8 bases. This CDR3 is built from 16 residues. Germline V gives CDR1 KGHSH, CDR2 LQKENI. With V trimmed by 4 bases and J by 0 bases, 5 bases remained unmatched.

The sample holds one count of this clone. The genes are TRBV6-5 and TRBJ2-1; TRBD2 matches 9 bases. With 0 bases clipped from V and 9 bases from J, the junction kept 9 bases outside the gene matches. In germline, CDR1 is MNHEY, CDR2 SVGAGI. The CDR3 sequence is 16 residues long. Here the CDR3 reads CASSYSFAGGPGEQFF. In DNA form, the CDR3 reads TGTGCCAGCAGTTACTCGTTTGCGGGAGGGCCTGGTGAGCAGTTCTTC.

The CDR3 loop is CASSFRGSHSNQPQHF. The CDR3 nucleotides are TGTGCCAGCAGTTTCCGGGGGTCACATAGCAATCAGCCCCAGCATTTT. This chain joins TRBV27 and TRBJ1-5; perhaps TRBD1 as D (5 bases). V was cut by 3 bases and J by 0 bases, with 12 bases left in between. Germline values: CDR1 MNHEY, CDR2 SMNVEV (reference sequence). This CDR3 contains 16 residues.

J is TRBJ2-1 and V is TRBV10-2; 10 bases map to TRBD1. This CDR3 is 15 amino acids long. Unmatched junction bases numbered 6, after V lost 0 bases and J lost 10 bases. CDR1 and CDR2 (germline): WSHSY, SAAADI. The CDR3 sequence is CASSESTGQGREQFF. The CDR3, as DNA: TGCGCCAGCAGTGAGTCGACGGGACAGGGGCGAGAGCAGTTCTTC.

The chain links TRBV7-6 to TRBJ2-1; 9 bases map to TRBD1. Per germline, CDR1 SGHVS and CDR2 FNYEAQ. After removal of 5 bases from V and 0 bases from J, the junction contained 11 bases not matched to a gene. The CDR3 has 18 amino acids. CDR3 bases: TGTGCCAGCAGCGACAGGGGGTCTAGCGGACGCTCCTACAATGAGCAGTTCTTC. This codes for CASSDRGSSGRSYNEQFF.

On this clone: The sample has other DNA sequences that encode this CDR3 too. The genes are TRBV5-6 and TRBJ1-1; D not certain. This CDR3 comprises 12 residues. Germline CDR1 is SGHDT and CDR2 is YYEEEE. V was cut by 2 bases and J by 4 bases, with 6 bases left in between. The CDR3 region has the DNA TGTGCCAGCAGCTTTGGGTTCACTGAAGCTTTCTTT. Encoded protein: CASSFGFTEAFF. The full variable domain, its missing parts supplied by reference TRBV5-6 and TRBJ1-1, is DAGVTQSPTHLIKTRGQQVTLRCSPKSGHDTVSWYQQALGQGPQFIFQYYEEEERQRGNFPDRFSGHQFPNYSSELNVNALLLGDSALYLCASSFGFTEAFFGQGTRLTVV.

CDR3 protein: CASSSGLGTQYF. CDR3 bases: TGTGCCAGCAGCTCGGGCCTCGGTACGCAGTATTTT. The chain has TRBV5-4 and TRBJ2-3; D remains unclear. V dropped 3 bases and J dropped 8 bases, with 10 bases sitting between them. The CDR3 sequence is 12 residues long. CDR1 is SGHNT, CDR2 YYREEE, per germline (reference sequence).

This clone was detected once. The chain has TRBV6-6 and TRBJ1-1, with D hard to call. CDR1 is MNHNY and CDR2 is SVGAGI in the germline V gene (reference sequence). The germline V and J ends were trimmed by 8 bases and 6 bases, with 10 bases remaining between them. The CDR3 is 11 residues long. The CDR3 sequence: CASGETAEAFF. CDR3 nucleotides: TGTGCCAGCGGGGAGACGGCTGAAGCTTTCTTT.